The T cell receptor beta chain under discussion was sequenced for a study of OX40 agonist ivuxolimab in advanced cancers. Study summary: Enrollees could have had prior anti-PD-1, anti-PD-L1 or anti-CTLA-4 therapy, which over 35% had received.

TCRdb's copy holds only in-frame clones and misses some; the assay was immunoSEQ multiplex PCR. The sample yields 100,000 or so clones, about nine tenths seen once. Study-wide findings and caveats: CD4+ and CD8+ blood T cells expanded clonally by week 6 at 0.1 to 3.0 mg/kg. It was not determined which antigens were specifically recognized by the peripheral T cells that had undergone clonal expansion.

The V end lost 7 bases, the J end lost 7 bases, and 11 bases lay between the germline ends. The CDR3 extends over 12 amino acids. Per germline, CDR1 SGHTA and CDR2 FQGNSA. This clone was counted between two and nine times. The antigen is undetermined. V and J are TRBV7-2 and TRBJ1-5; D not resolved. This receptor was obtained from an adult with an advanced solid tumor such as melanoma, head and neck, liver or kidney cancer. This sample comprised CD4+ or CD8+ T cells sorted from blood, obtained in a trial of the OX40 agonist ivuxolimab. CDR3 amino acids: CASNQLDQPQHF. Written as DNA, the CDR3 is TGTGCCAGCAACCAACTTGACCAGCCCCAGCATTTT.